This TCR beta chain was observed in a study of T cells in Graves' hyperthyroidism and ophthalmopathy. Template material for amplifying TCR beta CDR3 regions consisted of RNA transcripts. First-round RT-PCR with HTBI primers amplified the TCR CDR3 region. One entry per CDR3 protein, called by TCRdb with MiXCR from the multiplex PCR reads. The sample includes hundreds of thousands of distinct CDR3 sequences, over 10% seen only once; the top ten take 9.2%. This clonotype appeared many times. This CDR3 spans 11 amino acids. CDR1 and CDR2 (germline): MDHEN, SYDVKM. The gene calls are TRBV28 and TRBJ2-7; D is unclear. The sequence derives from a woman aged 18-35 years with Graves' hyperthyroidism. Sequencing was carried out using blood. CDR3 protein: CGWGTTYEQYF. The CDR3 DNA is TGTGGCTGGGGAACAACCTACGAGCAGTACTTC.